This TCR beta chain is drawn from a study of cytomegalovirus exposure and HLA in healthy donors. Study results and limitations: It was reported in a later analysis that an Asian-associated ancestry cluster showed fewer N-insertions than the roughly 670-donor mean. When analyzed later, a missense DCLRE1C variant was found to be linked to TCR beta V- and J-gene trimming.

Notes on this clone: Antigen unknown.

It was with 60 Vbeta and 13 Jbeta primers that the PCR ran. Only in-frame clones appear in the TCRdb table, and some are missing; sequencing was by immunoSEQ multiplex PCR. Its clone listing holds 25,000 to 40,000 clones. When sampled, the donors appeared nominally healthy, though they likely had unrecorded immune exposures. Germline V lookup: CDR1 SGHTA, CDR2 FQGNSA. CDR3 length: 15 residues. Trimming removed 5 bases from V and 5 bases from J; junction bases left unmatched: 2. This clonotype was sampled from a female donor in good health and CMV-seronegative. The rearrangement uses TRBV7-2 and TRBJ2-2; 13 nucleotides match TRBD2. The sequencing input was PBMCs. CDR3 nucleotides: TGTGCCAGCAGCAAGACTAGCGGGGGGACCGGGGAGCTGTTTTTT. It codes for CASSKTSGGTGELFF. The full variable domain, with the rest looked up from reference TRBV7-2 and TRBJ2-2, is GAGVSQSPSNKVTEKGKDVELRCDPISGHTALYWYRQSLGQGLEFLIYFQGNSAPDKSGLPSDRFSAERTGGSVSTLTIQRTQQEDSAVYLCASSKTSGGTGELFFGEGSRLTVL.